One and the same sample provided the 12 T cell receptor beta chains below, sequenced in a study of CD8 T cells in ankylosing spondylitis. Overall study results and limits: Ankylosing spondylitis blood seemed to carry a telltale TCR beta motif made of seven or eight highly homologous variants.

TCRdb ran MiXCR on the 5' RACE reads and lists one entry per CDR3 protein. The sample lists 800,000 to 900,000 distinct CDR3 sequences, roughly 12% occurring once. Their antigen targets remain unknown. Sequencing was performed on blood, either unsorted or a sorted T cell fraction (not recorded which). The receptor set was obtained from a male donor with ankylosing spondylitis.

V usage is TRBV20-1 and J usage is TRBJ1-1; the D is unclear. The length of the CDR3 is 13 residues. Germline V gene lookup returns CDR1 DFQATT and CDR2 SNEGSKA (reference sequence). The V and J ends lost 4 bases and 1 base respectively, with 10 bases between them. The CDR3 is CSATLSGNTEAFF. CDR3 in DNA: TGCAGTGCTACCTTGTCAGGGAACACTGAAGCTTTCTTT.

This clonotype was seen only a few times. V usage is TRBV9 and J usage is TRBJ1-4; TRBD1 aligns across 12 bases. Germline lookup yields CDR1 SGDLS and CDR2 YYNGEE. This CDR3 comprises 15 residues. The ends lost 4 bases at V and 7 bases at J; junction bases unmatched: 5. CDR3: CASSPGTGGGEKLFF. The DNA of the CDR3 is TGTGCCAGCAGCCCAGGGACAGGGGGCGGTGAAAAACTGTTTTTT.

The CDR3 loop reads CSEEGKRETQYF. CDR3 DNA sequence: TGCAGTGAAGAGGGGAAGCGAGAGACCCAGTACTTC. The gene calls are TRBV20-1 and TRBJ2-5; D is possibly TRBD1 or TRBD2 (5 bases each). V was shortened by 7 bases and J by 4 bases, with 13 bases between the two germline ends. This CDR3 has 12 amino acids. Germline values: CDR1 DFQATT, CDR2 SNEGSKA (reference sequence).

There are a few counts of this clonotype. The chain uses TRBV20-1 and TRBJ2-5; perhaps TRBD2 as D (6 bases). V lost 5 bases and J 5 bases, leaving 15 bases between the germline ends. Germline lookup yields CDR1 DFQATT and CDR2 SNEGSKA (reference sequence). The CDR3 is made up of 13 amino acids. CDR3 bases: TGCAGTGCTCTAATCGGGGGTGCGGAGACCCAGTACTTC. Its translation is CSALIGGAETQYF.

The sample holds a few counts of this clonotype. The chain uses TRBV6-1 and TRBJ1-1; D is uncertain. CDR3 length: 14 amino acids. The V gene's germline CDR1 is MNHNS and CDR2 SASEGT. Trimming pared 2 bases from V and 2 bases from J, leaving 9 bases between. The CDR3: CASSESGFNTEAFF. In nucleotides, the CDR3 is TGTGCCAGCAGTGAATCGGGCTTCAACACTGAAGCTTTCTTT.

This clonotype showed up just a few times. The rearrangement links TRBV12-3 or TRBV12-4 to TRBJ2-5, with 11 bases that match TRBD2. The V and J ends lost 6 bases and 0 bases, in that order; junction bases with no gene match: 3. This CDR3 has 15 residues. CDR3 region: CASRLLAGDQETQYF. The CDR3 bases are TGTGCCAGCAGGTTACTAGCGGGAGACCAAGAGACCCAGTACTTC.

This clonotype has just one count. This chain uses TRBV18 with TRBJ1-2; 7 bases are shared with TRBD1. J gave up 12 bases and V 4 bases, and 11 bases lay outside the gene matches. This CDR3 is 13 amino acids long. The germline CDR1 and CDR2 sequences are KGHSH and LQKENI. The CDR3 sequence: CASSREDRERDTF. The DNA of the CDR3 is TGTGCCAGCTCACGGGAAGACAGGGAGAGAGACACCTTC.

The rearrangement links TRBV27 to TRBJ2-6, with a tentative D call TRBD1 (6 bases). The CDR3 spans 16 residues. The germline V gene has CDR1 MNHEY and CDR2 SMNVEV (reference sequence). V dropped 2 bases and J dropped 3 bases, with 11 bases sitting between them. The CDR3 sequence: CASSLRGTDGANVLTF. CDR3 nucleotide sequence: TGTGCCAGCAGTTTAAGGGGGACGGATGGGGCCAACGTCCTGACTTTC.

This clonotype was observed a few times. V is TRBV20-1 and J is TRBJ2-4, with TRBD2 as a possible D gene (5 bases). The V and J ends lost 6 bases and 1 base respectively, with 10 bases between them. The CDR3 consists of 13 residues. In germline, CDR1 is DFQATT, CDR2 SNEGSKA (reference sequence). The CDR3 is CSAWTVAKNIQYF. DNA for the CDR3: TGCAGTGCGTGGACTGTTGCCAAAAACATTCAGTACTTC.

V and J are TRBV15 and TRBJ1-2, with D perhaps TRBD1 (5 bases). The CDR3 is 16 residues long. Germline assignment: CDR1 LNHNV and CDR2 YYDKDF (reference sequence). V was clipped by 0 bases and J by 4 bases, with 15 bases between them. The CDR3, as DNA: TGTGCCACCAGCAGAGAACCTCTAACGAGGGGCTATGGCTACACCTTC. Protein product: CATSREPLTRGYGYTF.

In this sample, this clonotype turned up many times. This CDR3 is CSVRGQGGNSPLHF. The CDR3 nucleotides are TGCAGCGTGAGGGGACAGGGAGGTAATTCACCCCTCCACTTT. The chain joins TRBV29-1 to TRBJ1-6, with TRBD1 identical over 9 bases. The CDR3 runs 14 residues. The V and J ends lost 6 bases and 6 bases, in that order; junction bases with no gene match: 6. Germline V gene lookup returns CDR1 SQVTM and CDR2 ANQGSEA.

This clonotype was detected many times. This chain uses TRBV28 with TRBJ1-5, with a weak D call TRBD1 (5 bases). The germline CDR1 and CDR2 sequences are MDHEN and SYDVKM. Trimming stripped 7 bases from V and 1 base from J, with 17 bases between. The CDR3 covers 16 residues. CDR3 residues: CASTPSGRGSNQPQHF. CDR3 DNA: TGTGCCAGCACCCCTTCGGGACGAGGGAGCAATCAGCCCCAGCATTTT.